One and the same sample provided the 2 T cell receptor beta chains below, sequenced in a study of shared clonotypes between healthy human individuals. Libraries were prepared by immunoSEQ multiplex PCR; TCRdb keeps only in-frame clonotypes and omits some of them. The table has more than 2 million clones, approximately 94% seen once. Sequenced input: naive CD4+ T cells sorted from blood. Subset: CD45RA+ positively selected. These receptors were collected from a man aged 18 to 30 in good health.

This clone was observed a single time. This sequence joins TRBV5-1 and TRBJ1-1; TRBD1 is a possible D gene (6 bases). The ends were cut back, 2 bases at V and 6 bases at J, with 11 bases in the middle. Per germline, CDR1 SGHRS and CDR2 YFSETQ. The CDR3 extends over 13 amino acids. The CDR3 spells CASSFGGEAEAFF. CDR3 in DNA: TGCGCCAGCAGCTTCGGGGGCGAAGCTGAAGCTTTCTTT.

The V call is TRBV5-1, the J call TRBJ2-2; the D gene is possibly TRBD1 (6 bases). CDR1 and CDR2 from the germline V gene are SGHRS and YFSETQ. The CDR3 spans 18 residues. V dropped 1 base and J dropped 1 base, with 17 bases sitting between them. As DNA, the CDR3 is TGCGCCAGCAGCTTGCGATTTGGGGGCTTTGGGAACACCGGGGAGCTGTTTTTT. It is translated as CASSLRFGGFGNTGELFF. The whole variable domain, remainder taken from reference TRBV5-1 and TRBJ2-2, is KAGVTQTPRYLIKTRGQQVTLSCSPISGHRSVSWYQQTPGQGLQFLFEYFSETQRNKGNFPGRFSGRQFSNSRSEMNVSTLELGDSALYLCASSLRFGGFGNTGELFFGEGSRLTVL.